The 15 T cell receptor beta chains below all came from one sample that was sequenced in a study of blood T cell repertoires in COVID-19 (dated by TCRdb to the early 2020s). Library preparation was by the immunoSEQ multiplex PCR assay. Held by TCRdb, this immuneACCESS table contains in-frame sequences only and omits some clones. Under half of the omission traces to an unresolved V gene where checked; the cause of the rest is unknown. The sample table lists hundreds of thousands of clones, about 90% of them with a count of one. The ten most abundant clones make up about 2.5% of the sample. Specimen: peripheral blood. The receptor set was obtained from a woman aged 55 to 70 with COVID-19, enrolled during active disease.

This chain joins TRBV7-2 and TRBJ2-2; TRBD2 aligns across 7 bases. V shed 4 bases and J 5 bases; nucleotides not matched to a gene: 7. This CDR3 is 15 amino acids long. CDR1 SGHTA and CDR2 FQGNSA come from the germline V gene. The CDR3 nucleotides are TGTGCCAGCAGCTCGGGACGGGGAGGGACCGGGGAGCTGTTTTTT. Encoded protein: CASSSGRGGTGELFF.

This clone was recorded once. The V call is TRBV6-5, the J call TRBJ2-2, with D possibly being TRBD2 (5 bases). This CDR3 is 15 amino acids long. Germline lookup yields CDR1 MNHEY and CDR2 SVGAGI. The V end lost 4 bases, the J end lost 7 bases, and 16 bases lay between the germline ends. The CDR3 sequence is CASSSSGLPHGELFF. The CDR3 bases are TGTGCCAGCAGTTCCTCTGGACTTCCCCACGGGGAGCTGTTTTTT.

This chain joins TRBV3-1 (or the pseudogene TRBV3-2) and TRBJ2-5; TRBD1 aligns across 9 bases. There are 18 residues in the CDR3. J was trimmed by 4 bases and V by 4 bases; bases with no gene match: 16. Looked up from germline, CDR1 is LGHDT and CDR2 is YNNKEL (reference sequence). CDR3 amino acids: CASSLLRDRGALGETQYF. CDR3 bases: TGTGCCAGCAGCCTCCTCCGTGACAGGGGGGCCCTCGGAGAGACCCAGTACTTC.

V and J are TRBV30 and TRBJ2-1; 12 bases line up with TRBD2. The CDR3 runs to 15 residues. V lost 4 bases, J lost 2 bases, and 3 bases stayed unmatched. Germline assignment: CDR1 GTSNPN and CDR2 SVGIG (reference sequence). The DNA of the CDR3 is TGTGCCTGGACCCGACTAGCGGGGGCCTACAATGAGCAGTTCTTC. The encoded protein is CAWTRLAGAYNEQFF.

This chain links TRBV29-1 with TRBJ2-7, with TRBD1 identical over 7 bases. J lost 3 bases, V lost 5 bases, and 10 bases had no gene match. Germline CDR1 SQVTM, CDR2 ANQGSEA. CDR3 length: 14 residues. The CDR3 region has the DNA TGCAGCGTTCATACCGGGACAGTGGGCTACGAGCAGTACTTC. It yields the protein CSVHTGTVGYEQYF.

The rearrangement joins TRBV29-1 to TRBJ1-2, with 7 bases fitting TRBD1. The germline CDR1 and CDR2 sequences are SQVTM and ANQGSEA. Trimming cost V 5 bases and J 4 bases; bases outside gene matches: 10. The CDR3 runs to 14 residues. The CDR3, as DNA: TGCAGCGTTCAAATCCAGGGGGTCGGCTATGGCTACACCTTC. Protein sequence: CSVQIQGVGYGYTF.

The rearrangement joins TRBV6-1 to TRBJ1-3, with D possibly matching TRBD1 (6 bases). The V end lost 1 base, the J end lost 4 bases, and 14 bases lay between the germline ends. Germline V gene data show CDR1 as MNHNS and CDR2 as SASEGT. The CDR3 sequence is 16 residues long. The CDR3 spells CASSEGYREKGNTIYF. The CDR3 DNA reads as TGTGCCAGCAGTGAAGGATACAGGGAGAAAGGAAACACCATATATTTT.

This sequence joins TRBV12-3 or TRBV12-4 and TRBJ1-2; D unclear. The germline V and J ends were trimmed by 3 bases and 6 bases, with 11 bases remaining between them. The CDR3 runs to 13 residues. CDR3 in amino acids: CASSLPGIDGYTF. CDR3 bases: TGTGCCAGCAGTTTGCCGGGGATCGATGGCTACACCTTC.

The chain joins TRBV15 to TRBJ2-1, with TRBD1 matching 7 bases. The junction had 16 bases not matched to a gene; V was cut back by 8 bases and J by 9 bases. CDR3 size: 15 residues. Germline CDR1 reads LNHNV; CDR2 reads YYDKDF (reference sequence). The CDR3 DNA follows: TGTGCCACCCACAAAGATAACAGGGGCACAAGTGAGCAGTTCTTC. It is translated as CATHKDNRGTSEQFF.

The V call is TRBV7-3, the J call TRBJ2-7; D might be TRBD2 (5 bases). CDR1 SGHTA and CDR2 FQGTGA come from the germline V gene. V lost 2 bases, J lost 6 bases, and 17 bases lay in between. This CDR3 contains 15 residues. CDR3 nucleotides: TGTGCCAGCAGCTTATCAGCGGTTGGCCGAGTCGAGCAGTACTTC. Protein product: CASSLSAVGRVEQYF.

Here the CDR3 DNA reads TGTGCCAGTAGTGAGGGATGGGAGGCCAAAAACATTCAGTACTTC. It translates to CASSEGWEAKNIQYF. V usage is TRBV19 and J usage is TRBJ2-4; possibly TRBD2 for D (5 bases). Trimming left V 5 bases short and J 1 base short, with 12 bases between. Germline CDR1 is LNHDA and CDR2 is SQIVND (reference sequence). CDR3 length: 15 amino acids.

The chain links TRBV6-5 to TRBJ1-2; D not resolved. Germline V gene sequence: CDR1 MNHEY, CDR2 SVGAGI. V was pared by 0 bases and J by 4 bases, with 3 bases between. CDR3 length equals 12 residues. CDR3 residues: CASSYSAYGYTF. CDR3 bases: TGTGCCAGCAGTTACTCGGCCTATGGCTACACCTTC.

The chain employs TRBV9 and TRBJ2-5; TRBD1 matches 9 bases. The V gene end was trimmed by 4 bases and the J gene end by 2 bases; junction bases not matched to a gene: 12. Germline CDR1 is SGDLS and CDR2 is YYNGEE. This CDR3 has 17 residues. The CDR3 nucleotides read TGTGCCAGCAGCCCGCCCGGGACAGGGAAGGGGCAAGAGACCCAGTACTTC. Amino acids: CASSPPGTGKGQETQYF.

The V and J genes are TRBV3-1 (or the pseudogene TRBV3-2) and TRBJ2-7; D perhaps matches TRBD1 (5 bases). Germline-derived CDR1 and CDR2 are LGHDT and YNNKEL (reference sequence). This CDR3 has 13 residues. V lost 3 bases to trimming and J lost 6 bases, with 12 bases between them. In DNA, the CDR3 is TGTGCCAGCAGCCAGCAGGGTGGGTTCGAGCAGTACTTC. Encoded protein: CASSQQGGFEQYF.

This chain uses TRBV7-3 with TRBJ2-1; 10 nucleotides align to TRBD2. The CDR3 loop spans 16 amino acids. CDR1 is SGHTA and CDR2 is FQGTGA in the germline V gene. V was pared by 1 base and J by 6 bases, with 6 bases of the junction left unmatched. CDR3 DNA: TGTGCCAGCAGCTTAATGACTGGACTAGCGGCCAATGAGCAGTTCTTC. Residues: CASSLMTGLAANEQFF. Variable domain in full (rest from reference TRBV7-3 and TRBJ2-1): GAGVSQTPSNKVTEKGKYVELRCDPISGHTALYWYRQSLGQGPEFLIYFQGTGAADDSGLPNDRFFAVRPEGSVSTLKIQRTERGDSAVYLCASSLMTGLAANEQFFGPGTRLTVL.